The 2 T cell receptor beta chains listed next were all sequenced from one sample in a study of blood T cell repertoires in COVID-19. The repertoire was sequenced with immunoSEQ multiplex PCR; TCRdb's copy has only in-frame clones and lacks some. The sample records about 670,000 clones, 80% to 90% being singletons. Material: peripheral blood. These TCRs come from a woman between 18 and 29 years old with acute or convalescent COVID-19.

The rearrangement links TRBV7-6 to TRBJ1-1; tentative D call: TRBD1 (6 bases). The germline V and J ends were trimmed by 3 bases and 8 bases, with 13 bases remaining between them. The germline V gene encodes CDR1 SGHVS and CDR2 FNYEAQ. The CDR3 runs to 13 residues. The DNA of the CDR3 is TGTGCCAGCAGCTTTGACACAGGGCGAGAAGCTTTCTTT. The encoded protein is CASSFDTGREAFF. Supplemented by reference TRBV7-6 and TRBJ1-1, the full variable domain reads GAGVSQSPRYKVTKRGQDVALRCDPISGHVSLYWYRQALGQGPEFLTYFNYEAQQDKSGLPNDRFSAERPEGSISTLTIQRTEQRDSAMYRCASSFDTGREAFFGQGTRLTVV.

The V call is TRBV21-1, the J call TRBJ1-2. TRBV21-1 is a known pseudogene. CDR3 length equals 15 residues. The CDR3 nucleotides are TGTGCCAGCAGCAAAGCGCTTTCGAGGCCCTATGGCTACACCTTC. Translated, it gives CASSKALSRPYGYTF.